The 13 T cell receptor beta chains in this list originate from one sample, sequenced in a study of CXCR3-negative and CXCR3-positive naive CD8 T cells. TRB cDNA was prepared as libraries by UMI-labeled 5' RACE. TCRdb reprocessed the 5' RACE reads, with one entry per CDR3 protein and no DNA. This listing includes 100,000 to 150,000 distinct CDR3 sequences. The sequencing sample was made of naive CXCR3- CD8+ T cells from blood. As for subset: CD45RO-CCR7+CD27+CD95- naive CD8+ T cells lacking CXCR3 (TNR3-). The receptors were sampled from a human donor in good health. Some clones in this sample may be carry-over from other donors' samples.

J is TRBJ1-2 and V is TRBV7-9; TCRdb designates TRBD1, a call that cannot be tested without DNA. This CDR3 spans 15 amino acids. The germline gives CDR1 SEHNR, CDR2 FQNEAQ (reference sequence). The CDR3 reads CASSGRDGKNYGYTF.

V and J are TRBV12-3 or TRBV12-4 and TRBJ1-2. The CDR3 contains 11 residues. CDR3 in amino acids: CAIWLEEGYTF.

V is TRBV6-6 and J is TRBJ2-7. Germline-derived CDR1 and CDR2 are MNHNY and SVGAGI (reference sequence). The CDR3 has 13 amino acids. CDR3 region: CASSYSVSYEQYF.

The CDR3: CASSVWAGSGNQPQHF. This sequence joins TRBV2 and TRBJ1-5; no DNA is available, so the TRBD1 call from TCRdb remains unchecked. Germline V gene sequence: CDR1 SNHLY, CDR2 FYNNEI. This CDR3 comprises 16 residues.

V is TRBV29-1 and J is TRBJ1-2; TCRdb designates TRBD1, a call that cannot be tested without DNA. The germline V gene has CDR1 SQVTM and CDR2 ANQGSEA. CDR3 length equals 12 residues. CDR3 sequence reads: CSVLQGSGGYTF.

CDR3 protein: CSALDRRTEAFF. J is TRBJ1-1 and V is TRBV29-1; the TCRdb call, TRBD1, lacks DNA for checking. The CDR3 has 12 amino acids. In germline, CDR1 is SQVTM, CDR2 ANQGSEA.

V gene TRBV5-1 combines with J gene TRBJ2-1; the D gene TCRdb calls, TRBD1, cannot be checked with no DNA. This CDR3 comprises 17 residues. Germline V lookup: CDR1 SGHRS, CDR2 YFSETQ. The CDR3 loop reads CASQLSGGENDDNEQFF.

The chain recombines TRBV5-4 with TRBJ2-7; the D call of TRBD1 rests on TCRdb alone, since no DNA is present to check it. The CDR3 is made up of 14 amino acids. Germline V lookup: CDR1 SGHNT, CDR2 YYREEE (reference sequence). The CDR3 reads CASSLMGDVYEQYF.

This chain links TRBV27 with TRBJ2-1; without DNA, the TCRdb call of TRBD2 cannot be checked. Germline V gene lookup returns CDR1 MNHEY and CDR2 SMNVEV (reference sequence). There are 14 residues in the CDR3. The CDR3 sequence is CASSLGTNWDEQFF.

The chain employs TRBV5-1 and TRBJ2-3; absent DNA, TCRdb's TRBD2 call cannot be checked. In germline, CDR1 is SGHRS, CDR2 YFSETQ. There are 17 residues in the CDR3. The chain's CDR3 is CASSLDPAGTTTDTQYF.

The chain uses TRBV12-3 or TRBV12-4 and TRBJ1-2. The CDR3 runs 12 residues. CDR3 in amino acids: CASSFEAVGYTF.

This chain uses TRBV15 with TRBJ1-3. The CDR3 runs 16 residues. Germline CDR1 is LNHNV and CDR2 is YYDKDF (reference sequence). CDR3 amino acids: CATSRGFGPSGNTIYF.

The V call is TRBV29-1, the J call TRBJ1-2; the TRBD1 assignment by TCRdb is unverifiable without DNA. The CDR3 is 12 amino acids. The germline V gene encodes CDR1 SQVTM and CDR2 ANQGSEA. The CDR3 protein is CSVLRTGNLYTF.